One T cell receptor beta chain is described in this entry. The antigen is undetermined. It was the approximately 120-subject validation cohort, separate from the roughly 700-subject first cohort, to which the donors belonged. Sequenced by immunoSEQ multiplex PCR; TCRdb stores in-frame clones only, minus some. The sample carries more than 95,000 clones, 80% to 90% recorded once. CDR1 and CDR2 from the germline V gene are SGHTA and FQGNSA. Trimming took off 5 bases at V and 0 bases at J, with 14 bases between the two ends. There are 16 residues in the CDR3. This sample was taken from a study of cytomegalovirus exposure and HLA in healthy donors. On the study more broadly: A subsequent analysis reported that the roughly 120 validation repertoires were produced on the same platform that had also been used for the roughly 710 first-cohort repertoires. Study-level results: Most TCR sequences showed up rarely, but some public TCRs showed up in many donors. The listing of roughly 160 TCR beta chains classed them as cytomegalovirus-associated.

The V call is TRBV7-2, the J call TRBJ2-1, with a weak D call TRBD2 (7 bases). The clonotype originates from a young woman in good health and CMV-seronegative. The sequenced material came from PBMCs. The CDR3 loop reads CASSPRGQSSYNEQFF. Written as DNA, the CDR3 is TGTGCCAGCAGCCCGCGGGGGCAGAGCTCCTACAATGAGCAGTTCTTC.